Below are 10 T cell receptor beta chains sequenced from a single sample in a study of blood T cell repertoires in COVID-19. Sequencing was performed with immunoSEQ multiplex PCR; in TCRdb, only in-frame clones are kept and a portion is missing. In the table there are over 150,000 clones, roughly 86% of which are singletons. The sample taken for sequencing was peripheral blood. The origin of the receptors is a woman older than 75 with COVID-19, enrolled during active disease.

CDR3 in amino acids: CASSRFGTDSYSNQPQHF. DNA for the CDR3: TGTGCCAGCAGTCGCTTTGGGACAGATTCTTATAGCAATCAGCCCCAGCATTTT. The chain couples TRBV27 to TRBJ1-5; 7 positions match TRBD1. The V and J ends lost 5 bases and 0 bases, in that order; junction bases with no gene match: 13. The germline gives CDR1 MNHEY, CDR2 SMNVEV (reference sequence). This CDR3 contains 18 residues.

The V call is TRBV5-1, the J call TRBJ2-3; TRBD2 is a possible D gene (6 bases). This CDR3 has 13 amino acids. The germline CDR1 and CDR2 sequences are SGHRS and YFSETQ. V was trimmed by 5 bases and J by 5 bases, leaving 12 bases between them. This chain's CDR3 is CASRGDSGDTQYF. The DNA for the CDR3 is TGCGCCAGCAGAGGGGACTCAGGAGATACGCAGTATTTT.

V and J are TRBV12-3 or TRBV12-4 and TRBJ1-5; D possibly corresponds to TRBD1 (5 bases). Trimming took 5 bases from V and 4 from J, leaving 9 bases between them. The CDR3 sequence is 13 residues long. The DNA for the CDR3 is TGTGCCAGCAGTAGGGGTAGTAATCAGCCCCAGCATTTT. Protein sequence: CASSRGSNQPQHF.

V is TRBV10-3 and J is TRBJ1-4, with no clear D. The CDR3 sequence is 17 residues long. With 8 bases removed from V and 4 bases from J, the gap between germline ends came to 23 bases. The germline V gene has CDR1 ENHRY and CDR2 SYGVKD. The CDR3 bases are TGTGCCATCCAATCGTCTCGGATGGGCGAGAATAATGAAAAACTGTTTTTT. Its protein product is CAIQSSRMGENNEKLFF.

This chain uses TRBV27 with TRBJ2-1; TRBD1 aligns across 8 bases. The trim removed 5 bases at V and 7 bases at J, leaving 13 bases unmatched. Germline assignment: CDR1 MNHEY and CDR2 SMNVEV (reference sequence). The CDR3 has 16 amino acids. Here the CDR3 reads CASSIRQGRSMNEQFF. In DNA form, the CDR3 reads TGTGCCAGCAGTATACGACAGGGGCGGTCAATGAATGAGCAGTTCTTC.

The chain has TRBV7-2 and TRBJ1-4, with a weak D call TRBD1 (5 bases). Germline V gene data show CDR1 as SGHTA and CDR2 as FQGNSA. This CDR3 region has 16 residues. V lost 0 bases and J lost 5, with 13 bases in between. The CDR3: CASSLAPGRQNEKLFF. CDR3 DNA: TGTGCCAGCAGCTTAGCACCCGGGAGACAGAATGAAAAACTGTTTTTT.

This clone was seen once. CDR3 loop: CASRPGTGRDEKLFF. Here the CDR3 DNA reads TGTGCCAGCAGGCCCGGGACAGGGAGGGATGAAAAACTGTTTTTT. V and J are TRBV4-2 and TRBJ1-4; 9 nucleotides line up with TRBD1. Trimming removed 6 bases from V and 6 bases from J; junction bases left unmatched: 8. CDR1 and CDR2 from the germline V gene are LGHNA and YNFKEQ. The CDR3 has 15 amino acids.

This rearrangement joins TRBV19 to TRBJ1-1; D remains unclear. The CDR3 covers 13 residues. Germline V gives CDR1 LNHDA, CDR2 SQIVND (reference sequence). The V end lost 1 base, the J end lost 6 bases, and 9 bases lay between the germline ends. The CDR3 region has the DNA TGTGCCAGTAGTATAGTAGGGAGAGCTGAAGCTTTCTTT. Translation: CASSIVGRAEAFF.

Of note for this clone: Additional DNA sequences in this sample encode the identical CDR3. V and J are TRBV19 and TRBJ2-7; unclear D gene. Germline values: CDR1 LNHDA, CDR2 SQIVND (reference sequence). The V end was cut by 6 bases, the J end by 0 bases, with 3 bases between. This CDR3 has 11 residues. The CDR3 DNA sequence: TGTGCCAGTAGCAGCTCCTACGAGCAGTACTTC. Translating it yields CASSSSYEQYF.

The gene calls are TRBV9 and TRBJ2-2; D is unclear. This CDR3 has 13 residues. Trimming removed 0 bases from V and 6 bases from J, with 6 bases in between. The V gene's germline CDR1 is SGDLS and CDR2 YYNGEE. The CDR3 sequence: CASSVVNSGELFF. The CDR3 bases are TGTGCCAGCAGCGTAGTTAATTCCGGGGAGCTGTTTTTT. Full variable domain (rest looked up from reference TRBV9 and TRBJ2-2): DSGVTQTPKHLITATGQRVTLRCSPRSGDLSVYWYQQSLDQGLQFLIQYYNGEERAKGNILERFSAQQFPDLHSELNLSSLELGDSALYFCASSVVNSGELFFGEGSRLTVL.